Below are 5 T cell receptor beta chains sequenced from a single sample in a study of blood T cell repertoires in COVID-19. Sequenced by immunoSEQ multiplex PCR; TCRdb stores in-frame clones only, minus some. The repertoire consists of under 300,000 clones, with around 86% occurring once and the leading ten covering about 3.5%. Sequenced sample: PBMCs or T cells enriched from blood (not recorded which). These receptors were obtained from a woman in her thirties or forties with acute COVID-19.

This clone has only one observation. The chain carries TRBV4-1 and TRBJ2-2; D call uncertain. Germline V gene sequence: CDR1 MGHRA, CDR2 YSYEKL. The CDR3 has 16 residues. V was shortened by 5 bases and J by 0 bases, with 13 bases between the two germline ends. The CDR3 reads CASSTSRSPNTGELFF. The CDR3 DNA reads TGCGCCAGCAGCACCTCGCGTAGTCCGAACACCGGGGAGCTGTTTTTT.

The DNA of the CDR3 is TGTGCCAGCAGCCCCCCGTTGGGACAGGGGACTAACTATGGCTACACCTTC. It yields the protein CASSPPLGQGTNYGYTF. The chain joins TRBV2 to TRBJ1-2; 10 nucleotides agree with TRBD1. The V and J ends lost 6 bases and 0 bases, in that order; junction bases with no gene match: 10. In germline, CDR1 is SNHLY, CDR2 FYNNEI. This CDR3 comprises 17 residues. The whole variable domain, remainder taken from reference TRBV2 and TRBJ1-2, is EPEVTQTPSHQVTQMGQEVILRCVPISNHLYFYWYRQILGQKVEFLVSFYNNEISEKSEIFDDQFSVERPDGSNFTLKIRSTKLEDSAMYFCASSPPLGQGTNYGYTFGSGTRLTVV.

This chain connects TRBV15 to TRBJ2-1; 9 bases fit TRBD2. Germline V gives CDR1 LNHNV, CDR2 YYDKDF (reference sequence). After removal of 0 bases from V and 6 bases from J, the junction contained 6 bases not matched to a gene. The CDR3 contains 16 residues. In DNA form, the CDR3 reads TGTGCCACCAGCAGAGAAGGTAGCGGGAGTGTCAATGAGCAGTTCTTC. Translated: CATSREGSGSVNEQFF.

The chain uses TRBV5-4 and TRBJ1-6, with a tentative D call TRBD1 (5 bases). Germline assignment: CDR1 SGHNT and CDR2 YYREEE (reference sequence). This CDR3 contains 15 residues. V was clipped by 0 bases and J by 7 bases, with 11 bases between them. The CDR3 nucleotides are TGTGCCAGCAGCTTGGTACAGGACTACAATTCACCCCTCCACTTT. Translation gives CASSLVQDYNSPLHF.

This chain uses TRBV7-9 with TRBJ2-7; TRBD1 is a possible D gene (6 bases). Per germline, CDR1 SEHNR and CDR2 FQNEAQ (reference sequence). V lost 3 bases, J lost 9 bases, and 18 bases lay in between. This CDR3 has 14 residues. CDR3 sequence (DNA): TGTGCCAGCAGCTTGGACAGCTTCTCACCTATGCAGTACTTC. Translation: CASSLDSFSPMQYF.